This T cell receptor beta chain emerged from a study of cytomegalovirus exposure and HLA in healthy donors. Study outcomes and limitations: The study recorded 150 to 200 TCR beta chains that were cytomegalovirus-associated.

This CDR3 has 16 residues. Deletions cut 4 bases from V and 0 bases from J, with 13 bases between. Per the germline V gene, CDR1 is MNHEY and CDR2 is SMNVEV (reference sequence). Primers for the PCR totalled 60 Vbeta and 13 Jbeta. The method was immunoSEQ multiplex PCR; TCRdb's version includes in-frame clones alone and lacks a portion of them. The sample consists of more than 200,000 clones, approximately 80% of them appearing once. A word on this clone: Its cognate antigen is unknown.

The receptor was derived from a girl aged 5-17 years in good health and CMV-seronegative. Sequenced material: PBMCs. The chain combines TRBV27 with TRBJ2-1; maybe TRBD1 (6 bases). The CDR3 bases are TGTGCCAGCAGTTCTCCAACAGGGTACTCCTACAATGAGCAGTTCTTC. It codes for CASSSPTGYSYNEQFF.